The 22 T cell receptor beta chains below come from one sample, sequenced in a study of human CD8 memory T cell subsets. A UMI-labeled 5' RACE approach was the method that produced the TCR beta libraries. Reanalyzing the 5' RACE reads, TCRdb keeps one entry per CDR3 protein, without DNA. This sample's table reports 5,500 to 9,000 distinct CDR3 sequences. Sequencing input: CD8+ T cells from PBMCs. The source of these receptors is a human donor in good health.

The chain uses TRBV28 and TRBJ1-5; absent DNA, TCRdb's TRBD1 call cannot be checked. The CDR3 is 15 amino acids. CDR1 and CDR2 from the germline V gene are MDHEN and SYDVKM. The CDR3 sequence is CASSLIQGANQPQHF.

V is TRBV13 and J is TRBJ2-5; the TRBD1 assignment by TCRdb is unverifiable without DNA. CDR1 and CDR2 (germline): PRHDT, FYEKMQ (reference sequence). The CDR3 has 16 residues. Here the CDR3 reads CASTSTGRGVLETQYF.

V usage is TRBV12-2 and J usage is TRBJ2-7; lacking DNA, the TRBD2 call made by TCRdb goes unchecked. TRBV12-2 is a pseudogene. The CDR3 extends over 15 amino acids. The CDR3 loop reads CASRLTSGVSYEQYF.

The chain recombines TRBV11-2 with TRBJ2-1; the D call of TRBD1 rests on TCRdb alone, since no DNA is present to check it. CDR3 length equals 13 residues. Germline CDR1 is SGHAT and CDR2 is FQNNGV. The CDR3 sequence is CASSRRGGNEQFF.

V usage is TRBV5-1 and J usage is TRBJ1-4; TCRdb names TRBD1, which stays unverified in the absence of DNA. CDR1 SGHRS and CDR2 YFSETQ come from the germline V gene. The CDR3 consists of 14 residues. CDR3 in amino acids: CASSFRGDNEKLFF.

J is TRBJ2-7 and V is TRBV28; TCRdb returns TRBD1, unconfirmable since there is no DNA. There are 16 residues in the CDR3. Germline loops: CDR1 MDHEN, CDR2 SYDVKM. CDR3: CASSYLAGQVSYEQYF.

The rearrangement links TRBV7-2 to TRBJ2-7; checking the TCRdb D call of TRBD2 is not possible without DNA. There are 16 residues in the CDR3. Germline-derived CDR1 and CDR2 are SGHTA and FQGNSA. CDR3 sequence: CASSSYNRGLRDEQYF.

This chain uses TRBV28 with TRBJ2-3; TCRdb picks TRBD1, but there is no DNA to check that call. CDR3 size: 16 residues. In germline, CDR1 is MDHEN, CDR2 SYDVKM. The CDR3 reads CASSFSPGDGADTQYF.

This rearrangement joins TRBV29-1 to TRBJ1-2. The V gene's germline CDR1 is SQVTM and CDR2 ANQGSEA. This CDR3 contains 11 residues. CDR3 residues: CSVLVRLGYTF.

The gene calls are TRBV2 and TRBJ2-7. This CDR3 contains 15 residues. Germline V gene lookup returns CDR1 SNHLY and CDR2 FYNNEI. CDR3 region: CASSEALGSTYEQYF.

This chain connects TRBV29-1 to TRBJ2-3; absent DNA, TCRdb's TRBD2 call cannot be checked. Germline CDR1 SQVTM, CDR2 ANQGSEA. The CDR3 has 15 amino acids. The CDR3 loop reads CSVPTSGRLADTQYF.

This CDR3 is CASSLVGGAHTEAFF. V and J are TRBV5-4 and TRBJ1-1; there is no DNA to check the TCRdb D call of TRBD1. The CDR3 covers 15 residues. CDR1 SGHNT and CDR2 YYREEE come from the germline V gene (reference sequence).

The genes are TRBV7-8 and TRBJ1-4. Germline-derived CDR1 and CDR2 are SGHVS and FQNEAQ. This CDR3 region has 16 residues. The CDR3 protein is CASSLSTWATNEKLFF.

According to its frequency, this clonotype is medium-sized (0.01 to 0.1%). V and J are TRBV20-1 and TRBJ2-1; TCRdb outputs TRBD1, but without DNA this stays unchecked. The CDR3 contains 13 residues. Per germline, CDR1 DFQATT and CDR2 SNEGSKA (reference sequence). The CDR3 reads CSADQGTEYEQFF.

This chain joins TRBV6-2 or TRBV6-3 and TRBJ2-1. From germline, CDR1 is MNHEY and CDR2 SVGEGT. There are 12 residues in the CDR3. This CDR3 reads CASSFIGNEQFF.

The J gene is TRBJ1-3, the V gene TRBV20-1. This CDR3 region has 13 residues. CDR1 and CDR2 (germline): DFQATT, SNEGSKA (reference sequence). Here the CDR3 reads CSARSLSGNTIYF.

The chain combines TRBV5-1 with TRBJ2-3; the D gene TCRdb calls, TRBD1, cannot be checked with no DNA. The CDR3 contains 15 residues. Germline V gene lookup returns CDR1 SGHRS and CDR2 YFSETQ. The CDR3 loop reads CASSFWGSRTDTQYF.

The chain recombines TRBV2 with TRBJ2-1; the TRBD2 assignment by TCRdb is unverifiable without DNA. The CDR3 spans 15 residues. CDR1 and CDR2 from the germline V gene are SNHLY and FYNNEI. This chain's CDR3 is CASRLAGGLYNEQFF.

This clonotype shows up as medium-sized by frequency. This chain links TRBV5-1 with TRBJ2-7; TCRdb proposes TRBD1, but this gene call is untestable without DNA. Germline assignment: CDR1 SGHRS and CDR2 YFSETQ. This CDR3 contains 12 residues. CDR3 loop: CASRSGSREQYF. Based on the CDR3 plus reference TRBV5-1 and TRBJ2-7, the full variable domain is KAGVTQTPRYLIKTRGQQVTLSCSPISGHRSVSWYQQTPGQGLQFLFEYFSETQRNKGNFPGRFSGRQFSNSRSEMNVSTLELGDSALYLCASRSGSREQYFGPGTRLTVT.

V usage is TRBV27 and J usage is TRBJ2-3; the TCRdb D gene call, TRBD2, has no DNA to confirm it. Looked up from germline, CDR1 is MNHEY and CDR2 is SMNVEV (reference sequence). This CDR3 is 15 amino acids long. CDR3 amino acids: CASSLLPAARDTQYF.

This chain connects TRBV5-5 to TRBJ2-7; TCRdb's D call, TRBD1, is unchecked because there is no DNA. This CDR3 has 14 amino acids. Germline loops: CDR1 SGHKS, CDR2 YYEKEE (reference sequence). CDR3 protein: CASSLIQGSYEQYF. The whole variable domain, filled in from reference TRBV5-5 and TRBJ2-7, reads DAGVTQSPTHLIKTRGQQVTLRCSPISGHKSVSWYQQVLGQGPQFIFQYYEKEERGRGNFPDRFSARQFPNYSSELNVNALLLGDSALYLCASSLIQGSYEQYFGPGTRLTVT.

The gene calls are TRBV2 and TRBJ1-2. The CDR3 spans 12 residues. Germline CDR1 SNHLY, CDR2 FYNNEI. CDR3 region: CASSVALGGYTF.